This T cell receptor beta chain is drawn from a study of shared clonotypes between healthy human individuals. Whole-study results and caveats: The low donor count limited represented genetic and exposure-history diversity.

There were no recent acute infections or vaccinations among the donors, who were healthy HIV-negative adults. In the CD4+ fraction, cells were divided into CD45RA+ naive and CD45RA-negative memory subsets. Trimming took off 5 bases at V and 2 bases at J, with 9 bases between the two ends. The germline CDR1 and CDR2 sequences are SGHAT and FQNNGV. The CDR3 is made up of 13 amino acids. As to this clone: Its antigen is not identified.

Per the original data handling: Filtering of immunoSEQ junctional sequences could not match full-length read filtering. The data were produced by immunoSEQ multiplex PCR, yet TCRdb's version contains in-frame clones alone and is incomplete. Clone size and V and J calls were adopted from that table, with D and trimming inferred from the DNA. Here the sample spans around 2.5 million clones, under 95% being singletons. The rearrangement joins TRBV11-2 to TRBJ2-5; possibly TRBD1 for D (6 bases). The sample comprised naive CD4+ T cells from PBMCs. Subset in this sample: CD45RA+ positively selected. The receptor was isolated from a man aged 18 to 35 in good health. Some clones in this sample may be carry-over from other donors' samples. Here the CDR3 DNA reads TGTGCCAGCAGCGCGGACAGACAAGAGACCCAGTACTTC. It specifies CASSADRQETQYF.